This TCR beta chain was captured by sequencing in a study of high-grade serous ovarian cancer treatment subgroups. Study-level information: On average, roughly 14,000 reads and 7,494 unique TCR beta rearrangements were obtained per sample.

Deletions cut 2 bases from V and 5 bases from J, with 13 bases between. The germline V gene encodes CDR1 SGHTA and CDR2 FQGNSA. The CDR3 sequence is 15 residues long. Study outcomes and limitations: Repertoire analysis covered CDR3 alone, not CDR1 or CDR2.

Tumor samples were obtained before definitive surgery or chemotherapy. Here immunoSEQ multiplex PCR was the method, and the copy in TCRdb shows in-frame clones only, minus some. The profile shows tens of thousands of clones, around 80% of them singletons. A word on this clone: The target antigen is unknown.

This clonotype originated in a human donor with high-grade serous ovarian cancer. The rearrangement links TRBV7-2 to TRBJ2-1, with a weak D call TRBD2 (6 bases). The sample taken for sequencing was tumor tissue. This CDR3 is CASSLSTGVHNEQFF. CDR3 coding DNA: TGTGCCAGCAGCTTAAGTACGGGAGTGCACAATGAGCAGTTCTTC.